This T cell receptor (beta chain) was captured by sequencing in a study of blood T cell repertoires in COVID-19 (dated by TCRdb to about 2020). Background on the whole study: The collaborator samples originated in the United States, Italy and Spain and spanned the acute and convalescent phases of COVID-19. Where available, HLA class I and class II types were obtained from metadata supplied by the sample provider rather than from assay-based typing. The repertoires were released in a freely available public database meant as a resource for research on the immune response to SARS-CoV-2. The sample metadata nearly always contained a de-identified subject ID, COVID-19 status, age in years and sex. The material from the prospective study consisted of cDNA or gDNA derived from T cells, B-cell-depleted T cells, or PBMCs. Subjects who had been exposed to COVID-19, were actively infected with it, or had recovered from it provided the deeply sampled blood TCRbeta repertoires that made up the dataset. Samples came from the ongoing ImmuneRACE study (first 160 participants) plus 1,254 subjects from 6 global collaborators.

CDR1 and CDR2, looked up from the germline V gene, are SNHLY and FYNNEI. Measured from the cysteine to the phenylalanine, the CDR3 is 16 residues long. Solely the CDR3 DNA is kept, with 48 bases framed from the first base. The V end loses 2 bases and the J end loses 0 bases, and a stretch of 11 bases separates them. The paper as a whole reports these results and caveats: The amount of clinical and demographic metadata varied by source and participant and was provided uncurated.

Each collaborating institution followed its own protocols to collect whole blood in K2EDTA tubes. For TCRbeta analysis, collaborator samples were shipped as frozen whole blood, as isolated PBMCs, or as DNA extracted from either sample type. For this clone: Its antigen specificity is not known. No base quality values were provided; no much bigger clone lies one nucleotide off.

The immunoSEQ Assay, a bias-controlled multiplex PCR, was used to amplify TCRbeta CDR3 regions from genomic DNA. On the authors' methods: Within the assay, amplification of reference gene primers was used to estimate how many nucleated cells each sample contained. To quantify the absolute abundance of each unique TCRbeta CDR3 rearrangement, sequence reads were collapsed and filtered. Productive Simpson clonality was computed per sample as the square root of Simpson's diversity index over productive rearrangements. In its TCRdb copy, this immuneACCESS table keeps in-frame sequences only and misses some clones. Where compared with another copy, unresolved V genes explain less than half of these, and the others have no known cause. The V and J calls and clone size are taken from that table; D and trimming were inferred from the DNA. Within this sample are about 220,000 clones, with less than 85% of them counted one time only. 7.2% of the sample belongs to the ten largest clones.

The clonotype was recovered from a woman between 65 and 79 years old with acute or convalescent COVID-19. Specimen: peripheral blood. The sequence links TRBV2 to TRBJ1-3, with no confidently assigned D gene. The nucleotide sequence reads TGTGCCAGCAGTGAAAGGGAGATCCGCTCTGGAAACACCATATATTTT. It translates to CASSEREIRSGNTIYF. Here the CDR3 is joined to the reference TRBV2 and TRBJ1-3 genes, and the full variable domain is: EPEVTQTPSHQVTQMGQEVILRCVPISNHLYFYWYRQILGQKVEFLVSFYNNEISEKSEIFDDQFSVERPDGSNFTLKIRSTKLEDSAMYFCASSEREIRSGNTIYFGEGSWLTVV.